The next 7 T cell receptor beta chains were all read from a single sample in a study of cytomegalovirus exposure and HLA in healthy donors. PCR used 60 Vbeta primers and 13 Jbeta primers. The table came from immunoSEQ multiplex PCR; TCRdb's copy has only in-frame clones and leaves some out. Of about 98,000 clones in the sample, about 70% are singletons; the top ten hold approximately 8.4%. Material: PBMCs. The receptors were gathered from a human donor in good health.

CDR3 sequence reads: CASSLAAVEQFF. DNA of the CDR3: TGTGCCAGCAGCTTAGCTGCGGTTGAGCAGTTCTTC. J is TRBJ2-1 and V is TRBV11-1, with unresolved D. Trimming took 0 bases from V and 9 from J, leaving 6 bases between them. This CDR3 spans 12 amino acids. The germline gives CDR1 SGHAT, CDR2 FQDESV (reference sequence).

The chain carries TRBV2 and TRBJ1-5, with TRBD1 as a possible D gene (5 bases). This CDR3 spans 14 amino acids. Germline V lookup: CDR1 SNHLY, CDR2 FYNNEI. V dropped 7 bases and J dropped 5 bases, with 15 bases sitting between them. CDR3 bases: TGTGCCAGCATGGGGCGGGGCGGCCATCAGCCCCAGCATTTT. Translating it yields CASMGRGGHQPQHF.

This chain links TRBV30 with TRBJ1-1; a possible D gene is TRBD1 (6 bases). Per the germline V gene, CDR1 is GTSNPN and CDR2 is SVGIG (reference sequence). Trimming cost V 2 bases and J 6 bases, with 10 bases left between them. CDR3 length: 12 residues. The CDR3 spells CAWSTGSPEAFF. The CDR3 bases are TGTGCCTGGAGTACAGGGTCACCTGAAGCTTTCTTT.

V gene TRBV11-3 combines with J gene TRBJ2-1, with 7 positions matching TRBD1. The V gene end was trimmed by 4 bases and the J gene end by 12 bases; junction bases not matched to a gene: 15. CDR1 and CDR2 (germline): SGHNT, YENEEA. The CDR3 sequence is 15 residues long. CDR3 amino acids: CASSSPSRTGPRQFF. The CDR3 nucleotides read TGTGCCAGCAGCTCACCCTCACGGACAGGCCCAAGGCAGTTCTTC.

As DNA, the CDR3 is TGCAGCGTGGGGCAGGGTGCTGGAAACACCATATATTTT. Encoded protein: CSVGQGAGNTIYF. The chain has TRBV29-1 and TRBJ1-3; D perhaps matches TRBD1 (5 bases). The CDR3 sequence is 13 residues long. V dropped 6 bases and J dropped 2 bases, with 11 bases sitting between them. Germline lookup yields CDR1 SQVTM and CDR2 ANQGSEA.

V usage is TRBV7-9 and J usage is TRBJ1-1; D not certain. Per germline, CDR1 SEHNR and CDR2 FQNEAQ (reference sequence). The CDR3 runs 15 residues. The V end was cut by 4 bases, the J end by 3 bases, with 15 bases between. The CDR3 bases are TGTGCCAGCAGCTCCTACCGGGGTTGGGACACTGAAGCTTTCTTT. It encodes CASSSYRGWDTEAFF.

The chain recombines TRBV6-5 with TRBJ2-5, with 7 bases lining up with TRBD2. V was clipped by 2 bases and J by 5 bases; unmatched bases: 5. Germline CDR1 reads MNHEY; CDR2 reads SVGAGI. This CDR3 is 14 amino acids long. The CDR3 loop is CASSYRGGDETQYF. DNA for the CDR3: TGTGCCAGCAGTTACCGTGGGGGGGATGAGACCCAGTACTTC.